This T cell receptor (beta chain) was obtained from a study of blood T cell repertoires in COVID-19 (dated by TCRdb to about 2020). Background on the whole study: Samples covering the acute and convalescent phases of COVID-19 were provided by collaborators in the United States, Italy and Spain. The prospective study material was composed of cDNA or gDNA derived from T cells, B-cell-depleted T cells, or PBMCs. Subjects who had been exposed to COVID-19, were actively infected with it, or had recovered from it provided the deeply sampled blood TCRbeta repertoires that made up the dataset. The repertoires were made available in a free public database intended to serve as a resource for research on the immune response to SARS-CoV-2. The samples were drawn from two sources: the first 160 participants of the ongoing ImmuneRACE study, and 1,000 to 1,500 subjects contributed by 6 global collaborators. Sample metadata almost always included a de-identified subject ID, COVID-19 status, age in years and sex. Where available, HLA class I and class II types were obtained from metadata supplied by the sample provider rather than from assay-based typing.

Results the study describes overall, beyond this receptor: Clinical and demographic metadata were provided uncurated, with the amount varying by source and participant.

The CDR3 has 15 amino acids, counting the end cysteine and phenylalanine. Just the 45-base CDR3 DNA is kept, in frame starting at base 1. The germline ends are 16 bases apart after V is trimmed by 7 bases and J by 2 bases. Per the germline V gene, SGHRS is the CDR1 and YFSETQ is the CDR2. TCRbeta CDR3 regions were amplified from genomic DNA using the immunoSEQ Assay, a bias-controlled multiplex PCR. The study's processing was this. Within the assay, amplification of reference gene primers was used to estimate how many nucleated cells each sample contained. To quantify the absolute abundance of each unique TCRbeta CDR3 rearrangement, sequence reads were collapsed and filtered. For each sample, productive Simpson clonality was calculated as the square root of Simpson's diversity index over productive rearrangements. TCRdb holds this immuneACCESS table with in-frame rearrangements only. Some clones are missing; in checked studies, unresolved V genes explain under half, and the rest has no known cause. V, J and clone size are those of that table, while D and trimming were read from the DNA. The sample contains approximately 200,000 clones, approximately 84% of them found a single time. Jointly, the top ten make up approximately 3% of the sample.

Participants in the prospective study were enrolled through a virtual design, were aged roughly 18 to 90 years, and lived in 24 United States geographic areas. Cohort assignment in the prospective study relied on participant-reported clinical history from a screening survey and a study questionnaire. For ImmuneRACE Cohort 3, a participant was defined as recovered based on two consecutive negative NP/OP PCR tests, clearance by a healthcare professional, or resolution of symptoms. In the prospective study, whole blood, serum and a nasopharyngeal or oropharyngeal swab were collected from each participant by mobile phlebotomists. Participants in the prospective study had the option to provide additional blood draws and questionnaires over a roughly 2-month period. Before DNA extraction, blood samples from the prospective study were shipped at room temperature or frozen. As for this clone: This clone's antigen is unknown. Base quality data are lacking; no much larger clone is found one base away.

This sequence originates from a woman in her 30s who had recovered from COVID-19. This chain joins TRBV5-1 to TRBJ2-1; the best D guess is TRBD1, with 6 bases matching. The sequencing input was PBMCs or T cells enriched from blood (not recorded which). Here the CDR3 is given as CASQAIRTAYNEQFF. The sequenced DNA is TGCGCCAGCCAGGCCATTAGGACAGCCTACAATGAGCAGTTCTTC.